This T cell receptor (beta chain) was sequenced in a study of sequential checkpoint blockade in melanoma. About the study: Maintenance nivolumab came after either treatment sequence.

As for treatment: randomized to nivolumab then ipilimumab (arm A) or the reverse (arm B). DNA-damaging chemotherapy had not been given to any patient beforehand. PBMC sorting kept live CD3+CD8+ cells without CD19 or CD56. Data came from immunoSEQ multiplex PCR; TCRdb stores just in-frame clones and leaves some out. Here the sample spans fewer than 25,000 clones, 80% being singletons. Sequencing used CD8+ T cells sorted from blood (inferred from file names), obtained from a patient given nivolumab and ipilimumab in sequence. The TCR comes from a human donor with melanoma.

CDR3: CAWSVSPDTQYF. The CDR3 bases are TGTGCCTGGAGTGTCTCCCCAGATACGCAGTATTTT. The chain combines TRBV30 with TRBJ2-3, with D hard to call. V was trimmed by 0 bases and J by 4 bases, leaving 5 bases between them. This CDR3 is built from 12 residues. In germline, CDR1 is GTSNPN, CDR2 SVGIG (reference sequence).